Following are 21 T cell receptor beta chains from one sample sequenced in a study of blood T cell repertoires in COVID-19 (TCRdb year 2020). The protocol used for the library was the immunoSEQ multiplex PCR assay. TCRdb limited this immuneACCESS table to in-frame rearrangements with V and J called. A share of clones is missing; checked studies link under half to unresolved V genes, and the rest is unexplained. Counted in this sample were around 75,000 clones; around 87% of them appeared once. In total, the top ten clones hold about 4% of the sample. The sequencing input was peripheral blood. The receptors were sampled from a man between 65 and 85 years old with active COVID-19.

This clone was seen a handful of times. Written as DNA, the CDR3 is TGCGCCAGCAGCCCGTCCTCTCTACCCTACGAGCAGTACTTC. This translates into CASSPSSLPYEQYF. The rearrangement uses TRBV5-1 and TRBJ2-7, with no clear D. V was shortened by 4 bases and J by 2 bases, with 13 bases between the two germline ends. This CDR3 has 14 residues. CDR1 and CDR2 from the germline V gene are SGHRS and YFSETQ. Drawing the rest from reference TRBV5-1 and TRBJ2-7, the complete variable domain is KAGVTQTPRYLIKTRGQQVTLSCSPISGHRSVSWYQQTPGQGLQFLFEYFSETQRNKGNFPGRFSGRQFSNSRSEMNVSTLELGDSALYLCASSPSSLPYEQYFGPGTRLTVT.

The V call is TRBV30, the J call TRBJ1-5; the D gene is possibly TRBD1 (5 bases). Germline V gives CDR1 GTSNPN, CDR2 SVGIG (reference sequence). CDR3 size: 14 residues. Trimming removed 4 bases from V and 0 bases from J, with 10 bases in between. The CDR3 bases are TGTGCCTGGACCCCCCAGGGTAGCAATCAGCCCCAGCATTTT. It specifies CAWTPQGSNQPQHF.

The CDR3 DNA sequence: TGTGCCAGCCGGGAGCGGACCACAGATACGCAGTATTTT. Amino acids: CASRERTTDTQYF. The chain employs TRBV24-1 and TRBJ2-3, with a tentative D call TRBD2 (6 bases). CDR1 and CDR2 from the germline V gene are KGHDR and SFDVKD. V lost 11 bases and J lost 2, with 13 bases in between. The CDR3 spans 13 residues.

This rearrangement joins TRBV4-1 to TRBJ2-1; D possibly corresponds to TRBD2 (6 bases). V lost 3 bases and J 4 bases, leaving 13 bases between the germline ends. The CDR3 spans 15 residues. Looked up from germline, CDR1 is MGHRA and CDR2 is YSYEKL. The CDR3 spells CASSQVEGRYNEQFF. As DNA, the CDR3 is TGCGCCAGCAGCCAGGTGGAGGGAAGGTACAATGAGCAGTTCTTC.

The gene calls are TRBV27 and TRBJ2-7; 9 bases agree with TRBD2. Germline V gives CDR1 MNHEY, CDR2 SMNVEV (reference sequence). The CDR3 is 16 residues long. The junction had 5 bases not matched to a gene; V was cut back by 2 bases and J by 0 bases. The DNA of the CDR3 is TGTGCCAGCAGTTTACGGCTAGCGGGGAGCTCCTACGAGCAGTACTTC. Protein: CASSLRLAGSSYEQYF.

The chain has TRBV28 and TRBJ2-6; D is perhaps TRBD1 (6 bases). CDR1 is MDHEN and CDR2 is SYDVKM in the germline V gene. Trimming left V 10 bases short and J 0 bases short, with 19 bases between. The CDR3 totals 17 residues. In DNA, the CDR3 is TGTGCCAACTCCCCGGACAGCCCTGGCTCTGGGGCCAACGTCCTGACTTTC. It specifies CANSPDSPGSGANVLTF.

This clone was seen once. The chain recombines TRBV28 with TRBJ2-7; 7 bases match TRBD1. Germline CDR1 MDHEN, CDR2 SYDVKM. The trim removed 11 bases at V and 7 bases at J, leaving 20 bases unmatched. The CDR3 length is 15 residues. The CDR3 nucleotides read TGTGCCGGCGGACCCCTGGGCAGGGGGATAGGGGAGCAGTACTTC. This sequence encodes CAGGPLGRGIGEQYF.

The chain has TRBV7-9 and TRBJ2-3, with no clear D. This CDR3 contains 15 residues. V dropped 2 bases and J dropped 1 base, with 10 bases sitting between them. The germline V gene encodes CDR1 SEHNR and CDR2 FQNEAQ (reference sequence). This chain's CDR3 is CASSLLSSGTDTQYF. CDR3 bases: TGTGCCAGCAGCTTATTGTCCAGCGGCACAGATACGCAGTATTTT.

The chain has TRBV4-3 and TRBJ1-6; D gene unclear. V gave up 0 bases and J gave up 5 bases, with 11 bases separating them. This CDR3 region has 16 residues. Per germline, CDR1 LGHNA and CDR2 YSLEER. The CDR3, as DNA: TGCGCCAGCAGCCAAGATTGGCGGTACCATAATTCACCCCTCCACTTT. Translated, it gives CASSQDWRYHNSPLHF.

This chain links TRBV6-1 with TRBJ2-7; D possibly corresponds to TRBD2 (5 bases). Trimming removed 1 base from V and 3 bases from J, with 13 bases in between. This CDR3 is built from 15 residues. Germline values: CDR1 MNHNS, CDR2 SASEGT. CDR3 in amino acids: CASSEGVSAHYEQYF. The CDR3 nucleotides read TGTGCCAGCAGTGAAGGGGTTAGCGCCCACTACGAGCAGTACTTC.

The DNA for the CDR3 is TGTGCCACCAGTGATGGGACAGGGTGGAGGGGAGAGACCCAGTACTTC. Its protein product is CATSDGTGWRGETQYF. The rearrangement joins TRBV24-1 to TRBJ2-5; 9 bases agree with TRBD1. CDR3 length: 16 amino acids. The germline CDR1 and CDR2 sequences are KGHDR and SFDVKD. Germline trimming cut 3 bases from V and 4 bases from J; bases unmatched to any gene: 8.

V and J are TRBV3-1 (or the pseudogene TRBV3-2) and TRBJ2-1, with TRBD2 identical over 11 bases. The CDR3 has 17 amino acids. V was pared by 0 bases and J by 1 base, with 2 bases of the junction left unmatched. CDR1 and CDR2 (germline): LGHDT, YNNKEL (reference sequence). The CDR3 region has the DNA TGTGCCAGCAGCCAAGAGACTAGCGGGGAGTCCTACAATGAGCAGTTCTTC. Amino acid sequence: CASSQETSGESYNEQFF.

This chain uses TRBV6-1 with TRBJ2-5, with 7 positions matching TRBD1. The J segment lost 4 bases and the V segment lost 1 base, leaving 9 bases of the junction unmatched. CDR1 and CDR2 from the germline V gene are MNHNS and SASEGT. This CDR3 region has 16 residues. CDR3 in amino acids: CASSEGGTVEGETQYF. For the CDR3, the DNA is TGTGCCAGCAGTGAAGGGGGGACAGTAGAGGGAGAGACCCAGTACTTC.

J is TRBJ2-1 and V is TRBV28; D might be TRBD1 (5 bases). CDR1 MDHEN and CDR2 SYDVKM come from the germline V gene. This CDR3 has 15 residues. The V end was cut by 4 bases, the J end by 10 bases, with 20 bases between. The CDR3 DNA reads as TGTGCCAGCAGTTCCACCCGGACATCCCCCTGGGAGCAGTTCTTC. The encoded protein is CASSSTRTSPWEQFF.

The V and J genes are TRBV5-1 and TRBJ2-5, with TRBD2 matching over 12 bases. Germline CDR1 is SGHRS and CDR2 is YFSETQ. V dropped 9 bases and J dropped 5; count of bases not matched to a gene: 8. This CDR3 is 14 amino acids long. CDR3 in DNA: TGCGCCACAACTAGCGGGAGGCCGGGGGAGACCCAGTACTTC. Protein product: CATTSGRPGETQYF.

The sample holds one count of this clone. V usage is TRBV29-1 and J usage is TRBJ2-4; no reliable D call. V lost 4 bases to trimming and J lost 0 bases, with 10 bases between them. CDR3 length equals 14 residues. CDR1 is SQVTM, CDR2 ANQGSEA, per germline. CDR3 sequence: CSVVGKVAKNIQYF. CDR3 nucleotides: TGCAGCGTTGTGGGCAAAGTAGCCAAAAACATTCAGTACTTC.

This chain uses TRBV4-1 with TRBJ2-7, with TRBD2 matching 7 bases. The V gene end was trimmed by 11 bases and the J gene end by 2 bases; junction bases not matched to a gene: 12. The germline V gene encodes CDR1 MGHRA and CDR2 YSYEKL. The CDR3 runs to 14 residues. The CDR3 spells CAPSPRGETYEQYF. The CDR3, as DNA: TGCGCCCCCAGCCCCCGGGGGGAGACCTACGAGCAGTACTTC.

The J gene is TRBJ1-1, the V gene TRBV6-2 or TRBV6-3; 7 bases agree with TRBD1. CDR1 and CDR2 from the germline V gene are MNHEY and SVGEGT. Trimming cost V 6 bases and J 2 bases; bases outside gene matches: 12. The CDR3 sequence is 16 residues long. In DNA form, the CDR3 reads TGTGCCAGCAGCTCAATCCCAGACAGGGCTAACACTGAAGCTTTCTTT. As protein: CASSSIPDRANTEAFF.

The rearrangement uses TRBV19 and TRBJ2-2; D not resolved. Trimming removed 1 base at V and 2 bases at J, with 8 bases between. The CDR3 runs to 15 residues. Germline CDR1 is LNHDA and CDR2 is SQIVND (reference sequence). The CDR3 loop reads CASSIGRHNTGELFF. CDR3 nucleotide sequence: TGTGCCAGTAGTATAGGGCGGCATAACACCGGGGAGCTGTTTTTT.

V is TRBV12-3 or TRBV12-4 and J is TRBJ2-7; D is unclear. This CDR3 region has 13 residues. Deletions cut 6 bases from V and 5 bases from J, with 14 bases between. Here the CDR3 DNA reads TGTGCCAGCAGCCAAGTTGCTACCCACGAGCAGTACTTC. Protein product: CASSQVATHEQYF.

The CDR3 nucleotides read TGTGCCACCAGCAGAAGGACAGGGGGCTGGGAGACCCAGTACTTC. It is translated as CATSRRTGGWETQYF. This chain links TRBV15 with TRBJ2-5, with 11 bases lining up with TRBD1. The CDR3 covers 15 residues. Per germline, CDR1 LNHNV and CDR2 YYDKDF (reference sequence). Trimming took 2 bases from V and 5 from J; bases not matched to a gene: 4.